The sample holds a few counts of the clone carrying this T cell receptor beta chain. Next came a second PCR, run for roughly 6 to 11 cycles, which used a sample-barcoded 5' primer along with a J-beta primer mix. The yield of each sample was at least 2.5 million CDR3-containing paired-end reads. TCRdb redid the calling of the 5' RACE reads with MiXCR, one entry per CDR3 protein. The data contain 700,000 or so distinct CDR3 sequences, 20% to 25% of them singletons. The data stem from a study of blood T cells in healthy people across ages. Donors were systemically healthy Caucasian individuals from Russia aged roughly 6 to 95 years. A minimum of 7 million PBMCs was isolated per sample. Extracted total RNA amounted to at least 5.5 micrograms for each sample. The V end lost 4 bases, the J end lost 3 bases, and 14 bases lay between the germline ends. CDR1 and CDR2 from the germline V gene are SGHRS and YFSETQ. CDR3 length: 15 residues.

The TCR comes from a man in his sixties or seventies in good health. The chain employs TRBV5-1 and TRBJ2-1, with D unresolved. Input material: blood. The CDR3 loop is CASSTDTPIYNEQFF. The CDR3 coding sequence is TGCGCCAGCAGCACTGACACCCCGATCTACAATGAGCAGTTCTTC.